These 6 T cell receptor beta chains originate from one sample sequenced in a study of cytomegalovirus exposure and HLA in healthy donors. 13 Jbeta primers and 60 Vbeta primers were used for the PCR. The assay was immunoSEQ multiplex PCR, and TCRdb's table has in-frame clones only and misses some. Among around 80,000 clones, around a tenth were seen once, and the ten largest hold approximately 23%. The specimen sequenced was PBMCs. The receptor set was obtained from a man in his sixties in good health and CMV-seropositive.

This chain connects TRBV5-1 to TRBJ1-3; D perhaps matches TRBD1 (6 bases). V shed 1 base and J shed 2 bases, with 13 bases lying between them. The CDR3 covers 16 residues. CDR1 is SGHRS, CDR2 YFSETQ, per germline. The chain's CDR3 is CASSLPRGGPGNTIYF. The CDR3 nucleotides read TGCGCCAGCAGCTTGCCCAGGGGAGGGCCTGGAAACACCATATATTTT.

Many counts were recorded for this clone. The chain's CDR3 is CASSLAGLAYNEQFF. The CDR3, as DNA: TGCGCCAGCAGCTTGGCGGGACTAGCGTACAATGAGCAGTTCTTC. This chain uses TRBV5-1 with TRBJ2-1, with 10 bases fitting TRBD2. This CDR3 has 15 amino acids. The ends lost 0 bases at V and 4 bases at J; junction bases unmatched: 1. Germline V gene sequence: CDR1 SGHRS, CDR2 YFSETQ.

This clone was seen a handful of times. CDR3: CASTSGSGQNSPLHF. As DNA, the CDR3 is TGTGCCAGCACCAGTGGATCGGGACAGAATTCACCCCTCCACTTT. V gene TRBV9 combines with J gene TRBJ1-6; 7 positions match TRBD1. J was trimmed by 7 bases and V by 6 bases; bases with no gene match: 10. This CDR3 has 15 residues. CDR1 and CDR2 from the germline V gene are SGDLS and YYNGEE.

The rearrangement uses TRBV6-6 and TRBJ2-2; D might be TRBD1 (5 bases). The V gene lost 1 base and the J gene lost 9 bases, with 18 bases spanning the gap. CDR3 length: 16 amino acids. CDR1 MNHNY and CDR2 SVGAGI come from the germline V gene (reference sequence). CDR3 nucleotide sequence: TGTGCCAGCAGTTACTTGGGCCGGTGGGGCCCGCGGGAGCTGTTTTTT. It is translated as CASSYLGRWGPRELFF.

This clone was seen more than once but under ten times. This chain links TRBV19 with TRBJ1-1, with 8 positions matching TRBD1. Trimming removed 6 bases from V and 1 base from J; junction bases left unmatched: 7. CDR1 and CDR2 (germline): LNHDA, SQIVND (reference sequence). The CDR3 has 15 residues. The CDR3 region is CASSSTGTGNTEAFF. The CDR3 DNA reads TGTGCCAGTAGCTCTACCGGGACAGGGAACACTGAAGCTTTCTTT.

This clone was observed a handful of times. The rearrangement links TRBV6-1 to TRBJ1-3, with 8 bases that match TRBD1. Per germline, CDR1 MNHNS and CDR2 SASEGT. This CDR3 contains 17 residues. The V segment lost 0 bases and the J segment 4 bases; nucleotides outside the gene matches: 8. CDR3 amino acids: CASSEASGQGFGNTIYF. CDR3 in DNA: TGTGCCAGCAGTGAAGCGAGCGGACAGGGTTTCGGAAACACCATATATTTT.